What follows is one TCR beta chain and its context. Germline CDR1 reads MNHEY; CDR2 reads SMNVEV (reference sequence). The CDR3 runs 15 residues. The junction had 7 bases not matched to a gene; V was cut back by 10 bases and J by 3 bases. Repertoires were generated with immunoSEQ multiplex PCR, while TCRdb's copy carries only in-frame clones and drops some. The table has 120,000 to 150,000 clones, almost 90% seen once. This record comes from a study of blood T cell repertoires in COVID-19. Overall study: In each case, the material was cDNA or gDNA derived from T cells, B-cell-depleted T cells, or PBMCs.

The sample was peripheral blood. The sequence came from a woman aged 55-75 years with acute or convalescent COVID-19. This chain uses TRBV27 with TRBJ2-3; 13 nucleotides agree with TRBD2. CDR3 in amino acids: CATSTSGGFTDTQYF. The CDR3 bases are TGTGCCACCTCGACTAGCGGGGGGTTTACAGATACGCAGTATTTT.